This is a list of T cell receptor beta chains from one sample in a study of control samples from healthy donors and cancer patients. Sequencing was performed with immunoSEQ multiplex PCR; in TCRdb, only in-frame clones are kept and a portion is missing. The table includes 50,000 or so clones, approximately 95% detected once. Sequences were obtained from blood. All receptors come from a man between 25 and 39 years old in good health. Both conserved end residues are part of each CDR3. D genes are given only for firm matches. Only some rows state a clone size, as once, few, many or a class for expanded clones.

TRBV18	TRBJ1-5	NA	NA	TGTGCCAGCTCACGGGGGAACGGGGCCGATCAGCCCCAGCATTTT	CASSRGNGADQPQHF
TRBV12-5	TRBJ2-1	NA	TRBD1	TGTGCTAGTGGACTGACGACAGGGGGTGAGCAGTTCTTC	CASGLTTGGEQFF
TRBV30	TRBJ1-2	NA	NA	TGTGCCTGGATGGACGGCCTGGATGGCTACACCTTC	CAWMDGLDGYTF
TRBV24-1	TRBJ2-1	NA	NA	TGTGCCACCAGTGATCAAGACAGTTACAATGAGCAGTTCTTC	CATSDQDSYNEQFF
TRBV6-2/TRBV6-3	TRBJ2-2	NA	TRBD1	TGTGCCAGCAGTTACTTCCAGGGGGCCAGGAACACCGGGGAGCTGTTTTTT	CASSYFQGARNTGELFF
TRBV3-1/TRBV3-2	TRBJ1-1	NA	TRBD1	TGTGCCAGCAGCCAAGGGGGACAGTGCCCTGAAGCTTTCTTT	CASSQGGQCPEAFF
TRBV7-8	TRBJ1-3	NA	NA	TGTGCCAGCAGCTTAGCATACTATGGAAACACCATATATTTT	CASSLAYYGNTIYF
TRBV4-2	TRBJ2-2	NA	TRBD2	TGTGCCAGCAGCCGAGGGGCTAGCGGGGACACCGGGGAGCTGTTTTTT	CASSRGASGDTGELFF
TRBV19	TRBJ2-4	NA	NA	TGTGCCAGTAGTACTCGGACATCTGGGGACAAAAACATTCAGTACTTC	CASSTRTSGDKNIQYF
TRBV28	TRBJ2-3	NA	TRBD2	TGTGCCAGCAGTCCTCAAGGGGCCCTAGCGGGAGTGGGAGATACGCAGTATTTT	CASSPQGALAGVGDTQYF
TRBV12-3/TRBV12-4	TRBJ1-1	NA	NA	TGTGCCAGCAGTTTCCAGGCCGGTGAAGCTTTCTTT	CASSFQAGEAFF
TRBV6-6	TRBJ2-7	NA	NA	TGTGCCAGCAGTTACGTAAGGACCCTCTCCTACGAGCAGTACTTC	CASSYVRTLSYEQYF
TRBV5-6	TRBJ2-7	NA	NA	TGTGCCAGCAGCTTGGAACTCAAAAGCTCCTACGAGCAGTACTTC	CASSLELKSSYEQYF
TRBV15	TRBJ1-5	NA	NA	TGTGCCACCAGCAGAGGGAAGGACAGAGTGTCGAATCAGCCCCAGCATTTT	CATSRGKDRVSNQPQHF
TRBV6-5	TRBJ1-1	NA	NA	TGTGCCAGCAATCGGGGGGAGTCTAGCACTGAAGCTTTCTTT	CASNRGESSTEAFF
TRBV5-6	TRBJ1-1	NA	TRBD1	TGTGCCAGCAGCATCAGGGGGCCTTACATGAACACTGAAGCTTTCTTT	CASSIRGPYMNTEAFF
TRBV15	TRBJ2-5	NA	NA	TGTGCCACCAGCAGAGATCATGAGACCCAGTACTTC	CATSRDHETQYF
TRBV6-2/TRBV6-3	TRBJ1-1	NA	TRBD1	TGTGCCAGCAGTTCCGGGACAGGGATCCCTGAAGCTTTCTTT	CASSSGTGIPEAFF
TRBV4-3	TRBJ2-2	NA	NA	TGCGCCAGCAGCCAACTTACCGGGGGCGGGGCCGGGGAGCTGTTTTTT	CASSQLTGGGAGELFF
TRBV6-5	TRBJ2-7	NA	TRBD1	TGTGCCAGCAGTTACAAGGGACAGGGTAATTACGAGCAGTACTTC	CASSYKGQGNYEQYF
TRBV7-9	TRBJ1-4	NA	NA	TGTGCCAGCAGCTTAGGGACAGACCTAAATGAAAAACTGTTTTTT	CASSLGTDLNEKLFF
TRBV4-1	TRBJ2-1	once	TRBD2	TGCGCCAGCAGCCAAGTAGGCGGGAGTTCGCTGAATGAGCAGTTCTTC	CASSQVGGSSLNEQFF
TRBV5-6	TRBJ2-4	NA	NA	TGTGCCAGCAGCACTACCAAAAACATTCAGTACTTC	CASSTTKNIQYF
TRBV5-1	TRBJ2-1	NA	TRBD2	TGCGCCAGCAGCGTTGGACTAGCGGATTCCAATGAGCAGTTCTTC	CASSVGLADSNEQFF
TRBV27	TRBJ2-5	few	NA	TGTGCCAGCAGTTTATCGGGGGGTAGCGGGACCCAGTACTTC	CASSLSGGSGTQYF
TRBV6-8	TRBJ2-2	NA	TRBD2	TGTGCCAGCAGTACCAGGACTAGCGGGCGAACCGGGGAGCTGTTTTTT	CASSTRTSGRTGELFF
TRBV30	TRBJ1-1	NA	TRBD1	TGTGCCTGGGACAGGGGGCTGAACACTGAAGCTTTCTTT	CAWDRGLNTEAFF
TRBV15	TRBJ1-1	NA	NA	TGTGCCACCAGCCCCGGAGGGGCTGAAGCTTTCTTT	CATSPGGAEAFF